One sample yielded the 19 T cell receptor beta chains listed below, sequenced in a study of CD8 T cells in ankylosing spondylitis. Study-wide findings and caveats: Within ankylosing spondylitis blood, a TCR beta motif made up of eight highly homologous variants appeared to be characteristic.

Their antigens are not known. TCRdb reprocessed the 5' RACE reads with MiXCR, giving one entry per CDR3 protein. The sample consists of around 770,000 distinct CDR3 sequences, 12% of them appearing once. Sequenced sample: blood, either unsorted or a sorted T cell fraction (not recorded which). Receptor source: a male donor with ankylosing spondylitis.

The rearrangement joins TRBV18 to TRBJ1-1; D is perhaps TRBD1 (6 bases). This CDR3 comprises 13 residues. Germline assignment: CDR1 KGHSH and CDR2 LQKENI. Trimming took off 3 bases at V and 8 bases at J, with 13 bases between the two ends. This chain's CDR3 is CASSPTQGREAFF. In DNA, the CDR3 is TGTGCCAGCTCACCCACTCAGGGGAGAGAAGCTTTCTTT. The full variable domain, its missing parts supplied by reference TRBV18 and TRBJ1-1, is NAGVMQNPRHLVRRRGQEARLRCSPMKGHSHVYWYRQLPEEGLKFMVYLQKENIIDESGMPKERFSAEFPKEGPSILRIQQVVRGDSAAYFCASSPTQGREAFFGQGTRLTVV.

This sequence joins TRBV20-1 and TRBJ2-5, with 8 bases fitting TRBD1. The trim removed 5 bases at V and 7 bases at J, leaving 9 bases unmatched. Germline V gene data show CDR1 as DFQATT and CDR2 as SNEGSKA (reference sequence). CDR3 length: 13 amino acids. The CDR3 nucleotides are TGCAGTGCTCCTAAACAGGGGGTTGTGACCCAGTACTTC. It codes for CSAPKQGVVTQYF.

This clonotype was detected ten times or more. V usage is TRBV4-3 and J usage is TRBJ2-3; D may be TRBD1 or TRBD2 (5 bases each). V was clipped by 3 bases and J by 6 bases, with 22 bases between them. This CDR3 comprises 17 residues. In germline, CDR1 is LGHNA, CDR2 YSLEER. CDR3: CASSQRGAGLVADTQYF. The CDR3 DNA sequence: TGCGCCAGCAGCCAGCGTGGGGCAGGACTCGTCGCGGATACGCAGTATTTT.

V gene TRBV20-1 combines with J gene TRBJ2-3, with 15 bases fitting TRBD2. The V segment lost 5 bases and the J segment 0 bases; nucleotides outside the gene matches: 6. This CDR3 is built from 17 residues. Germline CDR1 and CDR2: DFQATT and SNEGSKA (reference sequence). The CDR3 coding sequence is TGCAGTGCTCAAGGAGGGACTAGCGGGGGGAGCACAGATACGCAGTATTTT. Its protein product is CSAQGGTSGGSTDTQYF.

The rearrangement uses TRBV4-3 and TRBJ1-1; D uncertain. The CDR3 is made up of 12 amino acids. Trimming took 2 bases from V and 7 from J, leaving 8 bases between them. CDR1 is LGHNA, CDR2 YSLEER, per germline. CDR3: CASSQMGSEAFF. The DNA of the CDR3 is TGCGCCAGCAGCCAAATGGGGAGTGAAGCTTTCTTT.

This clonotype showed up just a few times. V usage is TRBV5-1 and J usage is TRBJ2-7; 15 nucleotides line up with TRBD2. Per the germline V gene, CDR1 is SGHRS and CDR2 is YFSETQ. V dropped 4 bases and J dropped 5; count of bases not matched to a gene: 7. CDR3 length equals 16 residues. The CDR3 spells CASSIQGTSGRNEQYF. The CDR3 DNA sequence: TGCGCCAGCAGCATCCAAGGGACTAGCGGGAGGAACGAGCAGTACTTC. The variable domain in full, with the rest retrieved from reference TRBV5-1 and TRBJ2-7, is KAGVTQTPRYLIKTRGQQVTLSCSPISGHRSVSWYQQTPGQGLQFLFEYFSETQRNKGNFPGRFSGRQFSNSRSEMNVSTLELGDSALYLCASSIQGTSGRNEQYFGPGTRLTVT.

The chain joins TRBV20-1 to TRBJ2-7; 10 nucleotides align to TRBD2. The CDR3 is 13 residues long. From germline, CDR1 is DFQATT and CDR2 SNEGSKA (reference sequence). Here the CDR3 reads CSGKRGGRDEQYF. CDR3 coding DNA: TGCAGCGGAAAGCGGGGGGGCCGGGACGAGCAGTACTTC.

This clonotype was found a few times. J is TRBJ2-7 and V is TRBV6-5, with D uncertain. There are 12 residues in the CDR3. Trimming pared 7 bases from V and 3 bases from J, leaving 10 bases between. Germline CDR1 is MNHEY and CDR2 is SVGAGI. CDR3 coding DNA: TGTGCCAGCACCTCCGCCGGCTACGAGCAGTACTTC. Its translation: CASTSAGYEQYF.

This clonotype has only a few counts. The chain is built from TRBV20-1 and TRBJ1-2; no firm D call. Germline CDR1 and CDR2: DFQATT and SNEGSKA (reference sequence). V lost 3 bases and J 8 bases, leaving 10 bases between the germline ends. The CDR3 extends over 11 amino acids. The CDR3 sequence: CSARLLGGYTF. CDR3 DNA: TGCAGTGCTAGGCTCCTGGGGGGCTACACCTTC.

The V gene is TRBV24-1, the J gene TRBJ1-2; a possible D gene is TRBD1 (5 bases). Germline V gives CDR1 KGHDR, CDR2 SFDVKD. This CDR3 is 15 amino acids long. V lost 1 base to trimming and J lost 2 bases, with 10 bases between them. CDR3 coding DNA: TGTGCCACCAGTGATTTTAGGGACGGCAACTATGGCTACACCTTC. Its translation is CATSDFRDGNYGYTF.

This clonotype has a handful of counts. The rearrangement joins TRBV7-2 to TRBJ1-5; D gene uncertain. Germline-derived CDR1 and CDR2 are SGHTA and FQGNSA. Deletions cut 1 base from V and 0 bases from J, with 7 bases between. The CDR3 loop spans 15 amino acids. The CDR3 bases are TGTGCCAGCAGCTTAGACTCAGTTAGCAATCAGCCCCAGCATTTT. Its protein product is CASSLDSVSNQPQHF.

This clonotype was seen ten or more times. V is TRBV20-1 and J is TRBJ2-3; TRBD1 or TRBD2 may be the D gene (5 bases each). Trimming took off 1 base at V and 4 bases at J, with 6 bases between the two ends. This CDR3 has 12 residues. Per germline, CDR1 DFQATT and CDR2 SNEGSKA (reference sequence). CDR3 coding DNA: TGCAGTGCTAGAGGAGGGGCAGATACGCAGTATTTT. Encoded protein: CSARGGADTQYF.

At least ten counts were recorded for this clonotype. This sequence joins TRBV27 and TRBJ2-3, with 13 nucleotides matching TRBD2. The CDR3 has 16 residues. V lost 6 bases and J lost 0; bases outside the gene matches: 3. Germline CDR1 and CDR2: MNHEY and SMNVEV (reference sequence). The CDR3 protein is CASRGLAGASTDTQYF. DNA of the CDR3: TGTGCCAGCAGAGGACTAGCGGGAGCTAGCACAGATACGCAGTATTTT.

The V and J genes are TRBV30 and TRBJ2-1, with 10 bases identical to TRBD2. This CDR3 contains 13 residues. V gave up 8 bases and J gave up 9 bases; unmatched junction bases: 10. Germline V gene lookup returns CDR1 GTSNPN and CDR2 SVGIG (reference sequence). The CDR3 sequence is CARQREGLGEQFF. DNA for the CDR3: TGTGCCAGACAGCGGGAGGGCCTGGGTGAGCAGTTCTTC. Together with reference TRBV30 and TRBJ2-1, the CDR3 gives the full variable domain: SQTIHQWPATLVQPVGSPLSLECTVEGTSNPNLYWYRQAAGRGLQLLFYSVGIGQISSEVPQNLSASRPQDRQFILSSKKLLLSDSGFYLCARQREGLGEQFFGPGTRLTVL.

Only a few counts were recorded for this clonotype. The chain joins TRBV6-1 to TRBJ2-7; D may be TRBD2 (5 bases). V was clipped by 5 bases and J by 3 bases, with 20 bases between them. The CDR3 loop spans 16 amino acids. Per the germline V gene, CDR1 is MNHNS and CDR2 is SASEGT. Written as DNA, the CDR3 is TGTGCCAGCAGTCGTGGGCGGCCCGGAGGTAACTACGAGCAGTACTTC. Its protein product is CASSRGRPGGNYEQYF.

The V and J genes are TRBV18 and TRBJ2-7; D is perhaps TRBD2 (5 bases). Deletions cut 6 bases from V and 7 bases from J, with 22 bases between. Per germline, CDR1 KGHSH and CDR2 LQKENI. The CDR3 is 15 residues long. CDR3 region: CASSRAEAIDLEQYF. The CDR3 DNA follows: TGTGCCAGCTCGCGGGCCGAGGCGATCGACTTAGAGCAGTACTTC. The full variable domain, its missing parts supplied by reference TRBV18 and TRBJ2-7, is NAGVMQNPRHLVRRRGQEARLRCSPMKGHSHVYWYRQLPEEGLKFMVYLQKENIIDESGMPKERFSAEFPKEGPSILRIQQVVRGDSAAYFCASSRAEAIDLEQYFGPGTRLTVT.

This clonotype was detected only a few times. The chain uses TRBV5-1 and TRBJ2-5, with D perhaps matching TRBD1 (5 bases). The CDR3 contains 14 residues. Germline CDR1 is SGHRS and CDR2 is YFSETQ. Trimming pared 1 base from V and 9 bases from J, leaving 16 bases between. CDR3 in amino acids: CASSLFQGATSQYF. CDR3 sequence (DNA): TGCGCCAGCAGCTTGTTCCAGGGCGCGACGTCCCAGTACTTC.

There are many counts of this clonotype. The V and J genes are TRBV20-1 and TRBJ1-6; TRBD1 might be the D (5 bases). Trimming pared 5 bases from V and 2 bases from J, leaving 13 bases between. This CDR3 is 15 amino acids long. Germline V gene lookup returns CDR1 DFQATT and CDR2 SNEGSKA (reference sequence). CDR3 sequence: CSALRDVTYNSPLHF. CDR3 coding DNA: TGCAGTGCTCTCCGGGACGTAACCTATAATTCACCCCTCCACTTT.

The gene calls are TRBV29-1 and TRBJ2-3, with 10 bases lining up with TRBD2. In germline, CDR1 is SQVTM, CDR2 ANQGSEA. J was trimmed by 0 bases and V by 7 bases; bases with no gene match: 7. This CDR3 has 15 residues. CDR3 protein: CSGRIAGGSTDTQYF. The CDR3 nucleotides read TGCAGCGGACGTATAGCGGGGGGAAGCACAGATACGCAGTATTTT.